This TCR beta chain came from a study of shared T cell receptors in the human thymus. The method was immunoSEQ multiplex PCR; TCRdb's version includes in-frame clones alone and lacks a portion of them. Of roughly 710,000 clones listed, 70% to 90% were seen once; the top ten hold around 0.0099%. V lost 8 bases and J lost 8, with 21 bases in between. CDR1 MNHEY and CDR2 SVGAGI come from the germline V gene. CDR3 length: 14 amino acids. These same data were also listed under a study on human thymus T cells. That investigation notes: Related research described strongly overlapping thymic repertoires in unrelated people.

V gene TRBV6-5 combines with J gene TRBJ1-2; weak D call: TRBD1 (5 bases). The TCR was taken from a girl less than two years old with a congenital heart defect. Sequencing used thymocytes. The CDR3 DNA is TGTGCCAGCCGAATCGGGGGACGGGTAGAAGGCTACACCTTC. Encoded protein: CASRIGGRVEGYTF.